This entry lists 27 T cell receptor beta chains sequenced from one sample in a study of blood T cells in healthy people across ages. A second PCR of 7 to 11 cycles used a sample-barcoded 5' primer and a J-beta primer mix. Each CDR3 protein is one row after TCRdb ran MiXCR on the 5' RACE reads. The table has 890,000 or so distinct CDR3 sequences, around 62% seen once. Sequenced: blood. The source is a man aged 30-40 years in good health.

This clonotype was seen a single time. A much bigger clone sits one base away, suggesting this may be a read error. J is TRBJ1-5 and V is TRBV28, with D perhaps matching TRBD1 (5 bases). V lost 3 bases and J 4 bases, leaving 16 bases between the germline ends. CDR3 length equals 16 residues. Germline assignment: CDR1 MDHEN and CDR2 SYDVKM. The CDR3 reads CASSLGPVNGNQPQHF. In DNA form, the CDR3 reads TGTGCCAGCAGTTTGGGACCGGTTAACGGGAATCAGCCCCAGCATTTT.

The chain has TRBV28 and TRBJ1-1; no firm D call. The CDR3 length is 14 residues. V was cut by 7 bases and J by 7 bases, with 19 bases left in between. Germline V CDR1 and CDR2: MDHEN, SYDVKM. The CDR3 DNA reads TGTGCCAGCACCCAACCTGGGCTGACTGTTGAAGCTTTCTTT. Protein: CASTQPGLTVEAFF. The full variable domain, its missing parts supplied by reference TRBV28 and TRBJ1-1, is DVKVTQSSRYLVKRTGEKVFLECVQDMDHENMFWYRQDPGLGLRLIYFSYDVKMKEKGDIPEGYSVSREKKERFSLILESASTNQTSMYLCASTQPGLTVEAFFGQGTRLTVV.

V usage is TRBV7-2 and J usage is TRBJ2-7, with D perhaps being TRBD1 or TRBD2 (6 bases each). The CDR3 has 15 amino acids. The germline V and J ends were trimmed by 1 base and 4 bases, with 14 bases remaining between them. Germline CDR1 reads SGHTA; CDR2 reads FQGNSA. This CDR3 reads CASSLVQGGGYEQYF. The CDR3 nucleotides are TGTGCCAGCAGCTTAGTACAGGGAGGAGGGTACGAGCAGTACTTC.

This clonotype was seen more than once but under ten times. The chain couples TRBV5-1 to TRBJ1-1, with TRBD1 matching over 11 bases. V lost 4 bases, J lost 4 bases, and 3 bases stayed unmatched. The CDR3 totals 14 residues. The germline gives CDR1 SGHRS, CDR2 YFSETQ. The CDR3 spells CASSPDRGPTEAFF. CDR3 DNA sequence: TGCGCCAGCAGCCCGGACAGGGGGCCCACTGAAGCTTTCTTT. The full variable domain, its missing parts supplied by reference TRBV5-1 and TRBJ1-1, is KAGVTQTPRYLIKTRGQQVTLSCSPISGHRSVSWYQQTPGQGLQFLFEYFSETQRNKGNFPGRFSGRQFSNSRSEMNVSTLELGDSALYLCASSPDRGPTEAFFGQGTRLTVV.

This clonotype was detected a few times. The V and J genes are TRBV12-3 or TRBV12-4 and TRBJ1-2; a weak D match, TRBD1 (5 bases). Trimming took 3 bases from V and 6 from J, leaving 14 bases between them. This CDR3 has 14 amino acids. CDR3 loop: CASSFPGVKHGYTF. In nucleotides, the CDR3 is TGTGCCAGCAGTTTTCCGGGGGTTAAACATGGCTACACCTTC.

Details on this clonotype: A read error may produce the germline difference seen at one junction end. CDR3 bases: TGTGCCAGCACCCCTCGACTAGCGGGGTCCTACATTGAGCAGTTCTTC. This codes for CASTPRLAGSYIEQFF. The chain combines TRBV27 with TRBJ2-1; the match to TRBD2 covers 11 bases. The germline CDR1 and CDR2 sequences are MNHEY and SMNVEV (reference sequence). The CDR3 spans 16 residues.

This sequence joins TRBV4-2 and TRBJ2-3; 7 bases are shared with TRBD1. Germline lookup yields CDR1 LGHNA and CDR2 YNFKEQ. V dropped 0 bases and J dropped 4; count of bases not matched to a gene: 4. The CDR3 loop spans 15 amino acids. In DNA form, the CDR3 reads TGTGCCAGCAGCCAAGATGACAGGGAAGCAGATACGCAGTATTTT. Amino acids: CASSQDDREADTQYF.

The chain couples TRBV12-3 or TRBV12-4 to TRBJ1-5; TRBD1 agrees at 8 bases. The CDR3 extends over 15 amino acids. Germline trimming cut 3 bases from V and 5 bases from J; bases unmatched to any gene: 6. Here the CDR3 reads CASSFQSTGDQPQHF. CDR3 in DNA: TGTGCCAGCAGTTTCCAGTCGACAGGGGATCAGCCCCAGCATTTT.

V is TRBV5-1 and J is TRBJ2-1; 8 bases are a match to TRBD2. The V gene's germline CDR1 is SGHRS and CDR2 YFSETQ. The V gene end was trimmed by 2 bases and the J gene end by 7 bases; junction bases not matched to a gene: 5. The CDR3 is made up of 14 amino acids. CDR3 DNA sequence: TGCGCCAGCAGCTTTCGGGGGGGTCATAATGAGCAGTTCTTC. Encoded protein: CASSFRGGHNEQFF. The complete variable domain, with remaining parts taken from reference TRBV5-1 and TRBJ2-1, reads KAGVTQTPRYLIKTRGQQVTLSCSPISGHRSVSWYQQTPGQGLQFLFEYFSETQRNKGNFPGRFSGRQFSNSRSEMNVSTLELGDSALYLCASSFRGGHNEQFFGPGTRLTVL.

The V and J genes are TRBV15 and TRBJ1-1; D unclear. The V end lost 2 bases, the J end lost 8 bases, and 18 bases lay between the germline ends. The germline V gene has CDR1 LNHNV and CDR2 YYDKDF (reference sequence). The CDR3 extends over 15 amino acids. CDR3 in amino acids: CATSRSGTFIQEAFF. DNA for the CDR3: TGTGCCACCAGCAGAAGCGGAACTTTTATACAAGAAGCTTTCTTT.

V is TRBV15 and J is TRBJ2-1; a possible D gene is TRBD1 (6 bases). The CDR3 covers 12 residues. V gave up 8 bases and J gave up 3 bases, with 8 bases separating them. Looked up from germline, CDR1 is LNHNV and CDR2 is YYDKDF (reference sequence). The CDR3 protein is CATETGYNEQFF. CDR3 nucleotides: TGTGCCACCGAGACAGGCTACAATGAGCAGTTCTTC.

The rearrangement joins TRBV6-2 or TRBV6-3 to TRBJ1-5, with D perhaps matching TRBD1 (5 bases). V dropped 6 bases and J dropped 0 bases, with 9 bases sitting between them. The CDR3 runs 14 residues. In germline, CDR1 is MNHEY, CDR2 SVGEGT. DNA for the CDR3: TGTGCCAGCAGCTCGACAGCTAGCAATCAGCCCCAGCATTTT. Translation gives CASSSTASNQPQHF.

There are a few counts of this clonotype. The chain uses TRBV25-1 and TRBJ2-1; the match to TRBD2 covers 8 bases. There are 15 residues in the CDR3. Trimming cost V 4 bases and J 2 bases; bases outside gene matches: 4. Germline V gene lookup returns CDR1 MGHDK and CDR2 SYGVNS. CDR3 protein: CASSVTGGAYNEQFF. The CDR3 DNA sequence: TGTGCCAGCAGTGTAACGGGGGGGGCCTACAATGAGCAGTTCTTC.

This rearrangement joins TRBV20-1 to TRBJ2-1, with 7 positions matching TRBD2. Judging by the DNA end, TRBJ2-7 fits better; the J call may be wrong. CDR3 length: 15 residues. Germline-derived CDR1 and CDR2 are DFQATT and SNEGSKA (reference sequence). The chain's CDR3 is CSASDLTSSSYEQYF. The DNA for the CDR3 is TGCAGTGCTAGTGACCTGACTAGCTCTTCCTACGAGCAGTACTTC.

V gene TRBV7-8 combines with J gene TRBJ2-5; 8 bases align to TRBD1. In germline, CDR1 is SGHVS, CDR2 FQNEAQ. The CDR3 has 15 amino acids. V lost 5 bases to trimming and J lost 5 bases; unmatched junction nucleotides: 10. The CDR3, as DNA: TGTGCCAGCAGCACACGACAGGGGTCAGAGGAGACCCAGTACTTC. Residues: CASSTRQGSEETQYF. Together with reference TRBV7-8 and TRBJ2-5, the CDR3 gives the full variable domain: GAGVSQSPRYKVAKRGQDVALRCDPISGHVSLFWYQQALGQGPEFLTYFQNEAQLDKSGLPSDRFFAERPEGSVSTLKIQRTQQEDSAVYLCASSTRQGSEETQYFGPGTRLLVL.

This clonotype was counted once. The gene calls are TRBV2 and TRBJ2-4; the D gene is possibly TRBD1 (7 bases). The DNA end is a closer match to TRBJ2-7, so the J assignment may be wrong. The CDR3 runs 13 residues. CDR1 is SNHLY and CDR2 is FYNNEI in the germline V gene. Here the CDR3 DNA reads TGTGCCAGCAGCCCAGGGGGACTCCGCGAGCAGTACTTC. Its protein product is CASSPGGLREQYF.

This clonotype was counted between two and nine times. The chain couples TRBV27 to TRBJ1-5; 7 nucleotides align to TRBD1. CDR1 is MNHEY, CDR2 SMNVEV, per germline (reference sequence). V shed 3 bases and J 3 bases; nucleotides not matched to a gene: 2. There are 14 residues in the CDR3. The DNA for the CDR3 is TGTGCCAGCAGTTTGGGACAGTACAATCAGCCCCAGCATTTT. It codes for CASSLGQYNQPQHF.

The chain carries TRBV20-1 and TRBJ2-1; D is undetermined. The V and J ends lost 6 bases and 10 bases respectively, with 16 bases between them. CDR1 is DFQATT and CDR2 is SNEGSKA in the germline V gene (reference sequence). CDR3 size: 12 residues. The CDR3 DNA sequence: TGCAGTGCCCTTAGACCCCCTTGGGAGCAGTTCTTC. Translation gives CSALRPPWEQFF.

The chain carries TRBV11-1 and TRBJ1-1; TRBD1 might be the D (5 bases). The germline CDR1 and CDR2 sequences are SGHAT and FQDESV (reference sequence). Trimming removed 5 bases from V and 0 bases from J, with 10 bases in between. This CDR3 spans 14 amino acids. The chain's CDR3 is CASSPGLMNTEAFF. The CDR3 nucleotides read TGTGCCAGCAGCCCGGGACTGATGAACACTGAAGCTTTCTTT.

V usage is TRBV9 and J usage is TRBJ1-2, with TRBD1 matching 7 bases. The DNA end favors TRBJ2-5, so the J call may be wrong. The CDR3 consists of 15 residues. CDR1 and CDR2 from the germline V gene are SGDLS and YYNGEE. The CDR3 spells CASSTGQAPQETQYF. DNA for the CDR3: TGTGCCAGCAGCACCGGACAGGCCCCCCAAGAGACCCAGTACTTC.

The rearrangement uses TRBV12-3 or TRBV12-4 and TRBJ2-1; TRBD2 is a possible D gene (7 bases). Trimming removed 3 bases at V and 3 bases at J, with 24 bases between. The CDR3 spans 19 residues. The CDR3 here is CASSLVGGVAGAYYNEQFF. DNA of the CDR3: TGTGCCAGCAGTTTGGTGGGTGGTGTCGCGGGGGCATACTACAATGAGCAGTTCTTC.

The chain recombines TRBV5-1 with TRBJ2-1; TRBD2 might be the D (5 bases). V was cut by 4 bases and J by 0 bases, with 14 bases left in between. There are 16 residues in the CDR3. Germline V lookup: CDR1 SGHRS, CDR2 YFSETQ. CDR3 sequence: CASSLTGNPSYNEQFF. CDR3 in DNA: TGCGCCAGCAGCCTGACGGGGAATCCCTCCTACAATGAGCAGTTCTTC.

V gene TRBV7-2 combines with J gene TRBJ2-3; D gene ambiguous. In germline, CDR1 is SGHTA, CDR2 FQGNSA. Trimming took 5 bases from V and 4 from J, leaving 10 bases between them. The CDR3 length is 13 residues. CDR3 nucleotides: TGTGCCAGCAGCCGGTACCGGGCAGATACGCAGTATTTT. This gives the protein CASSRYRADTQYF.

This clonotype has a handful of counts. The CDR3 loop reads CSVESPGRRSYNEQFF. The CDR3 coding sequence is TGCAGCGTTGAATCGCCTGGTCGACGCTCCTACAATGAGCAGTTCTTC. The gene calls are TRBV29-1 and TRBJ2-1; no firm D call. Germline V CDR1 and CDR2: SQVTM, ANQGSEA. The CDR3 runs 16 residues. V lost 2 bases and J lost 0, with 14 bases in between.

This chain links TRBV10-3 with TRBJ2-1; D call uncertain. The CDR3 length is 16 residues. V was pared by 1 base and J by 0 bases, with 10 bases between. The germline V gene has CDR1 ENHRY and CDR2 SYGVKD. The CDR3 reads CAISELEGVSYNEQFF. For the CDR3, the DNA is TGTGCCATCAGTGAGTTAGAAGGTGTCTCCTACAATGAGCAGTTCTTC.

The chain uses TRBV6-6 and TRBJ2-5, with 7 bases aligning to TRBD1. CDR1 is MNHNY, CDR2 SVGAGI, per germline (reference sequence). The CDR3 sequence is 14 residues long. Trimming at V came to 5 bases and at J to 1 base, leaving 4 bases not matched to a gene. The CDR3 DNA is TGTGCCAGCAGTGACGGGGACAGCCAAGAGACCCAGTACTTC. Protein sequence: CASSDGDSQETQYF.

The chain joins TRBV7-9 to TRBJ2-1, with TRBD1 matching 8 bases. CDR1 and CDR2 (germline): SEHNR, FQNEAQ (reference sequence). The CDR3 sequence is 16 residues long. With 1 base clipped from V and 0 bases from J, the junction kept 2 bases outside the gene matches. DNA for the CDR3: TGTGCCAGCAGCTTAGGGACAGGGCTCTCCTACAATGAGCAGTTCTTC. The encoded protein is CASSLGTGLSYNEQFF.